This TCR beta chain came from a study of cytomegalovirus exposure and HLA in healthy donors. This CDR3 contains 13 residues. The V gene's germline CDR1 is MNHEY and CDR2 SVGAGI. The ends were cut back, 6 bases at V and 9 bases at J, with 15 bases in the middle. The PCR contained 60 Vbeta and 13 Jbeta primers. Profiling relied on immunoSEQ multiplex PCR, and the TCRdb table lists in-frame clones only, not all of them. Found here are approximately 160,000 clones, about 79% of them singletons; the top ten hold about 0.62%. This clonotype was obtained from a male donor in good health and CMV-seronegative. Sequencing was done on a sample of PBMCs. The chain combines TRBV6-5 with TRBJ1-5; D not resolved. Here the CDR3 reads CASRPSSSWPQHF. The CDR3 nucleotides read TGTGCCAGCAGACCCTCTAGTTCCTGGCCCCAGCATTTT.